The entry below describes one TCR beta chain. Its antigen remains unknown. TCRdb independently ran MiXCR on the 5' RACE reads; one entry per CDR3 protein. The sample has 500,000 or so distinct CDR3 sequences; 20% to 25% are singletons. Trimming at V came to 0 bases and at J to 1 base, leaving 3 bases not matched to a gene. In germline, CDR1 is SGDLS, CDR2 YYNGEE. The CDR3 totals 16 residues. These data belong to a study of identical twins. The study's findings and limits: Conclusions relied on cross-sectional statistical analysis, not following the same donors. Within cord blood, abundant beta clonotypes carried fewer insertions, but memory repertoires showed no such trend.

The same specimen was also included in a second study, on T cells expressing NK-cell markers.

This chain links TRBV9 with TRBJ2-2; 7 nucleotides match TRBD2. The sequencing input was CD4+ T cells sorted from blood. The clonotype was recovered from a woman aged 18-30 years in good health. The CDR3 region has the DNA TGTGCCAGCAGCGTAGAAACGGGGGGGAACACCGGGGAGCTGTTTTTT. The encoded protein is CASSVETGGNTGELFF.